Listed below are T cell receptor beta chains from one sample, sequenced in a study of blood T cell repertoires in COVID-19. Profiling relied on immunoSEQ multiplex PCR, and the TCRdb table lists in-frame clones only, not all of them. Of about 47,000 clones in the sample, roughly 84% were seen once. Sequenced: peripheral blood. The receptors here all came from a man in his fifties with acute or convalescent COVID-19. CDR3s include the opening cysteine and the closing phenylalanine or tryptophan. D genes are given only for firm matches. A row's size may be missing; if present it is once, few, many or a size class.

cdr3_nt: TGTGCCAGCAGCCCCGGACTAGCGGGAGTGAGTACGCAGTATTTT; cdr3_aa: CASSPGLAGVSTQYF; clone_size: .; cdr3_length: 15; d_call: TRBD2; v_call: TRBV4-2; j_call: TRBJ2-3
cdr3_nt: TGTGCCAGCAGCCGATCCCCGCCGGGAATAAAGGATCGGTCGTCGTCTGATACGCAGTATTTT; cdr3_aa: CASSRSPPGIKDRSSSDTQYF; clone_size: once; cdr3_length: 21; d_call: .; v_call: TRBV13; j_call: TRBJ2-3
cdr3_nt: TGTGCCAGCAGTTCCGCGGTTGGCTTGCACTTC; cdr3_aa: CASSSAVGLHF; clone_size: .; cdr3_length: 11; d_call: .; v_call: TRBV6-5; j_call: TRBJ2-7
cdr3_nt: TGTGCCAGCAGTCTCATGACAGGGACCTATAATTCACCCCTCCACTTT; cdr3_aa: CASSLMTGTYNSPLHF; clone_size: once; cdr3_length: 16; d_call: TRBD1; v_call: TRBV7-8; j_call: TRBJ1-6
cdr3_nt: TGCGCCAGCAGCCCCCAGGCAGGGTTTAGCAATCAGCCCCAGCATTTT; cdr3_aa: CASSPQAGFSNQPQHF; clone_size: .; cdr3_length: 16; d_call: .; v_call: TRBV4-1; j_call: TRBJ1-5
cdr3_nt: TGTGCCAGCAGCTTAGCGGCCAGGGGGGATCAGCCCCAGCATTTT; cdr3_aa: CASSLAARGDQPQHF; clone_size: .; cdr3_length: 15; d_call: TRBD1; v_call: TRBV7-9; j_call: TRBJ1-5
cdr3_nt: TGTGCCAGCAGTGGGGGGACAGGGCTCCAGCCCCAGCATTTT; cdr3_aa: CASSGGTGLQPQHF; clone_size: .; cdr3_length: 14; d_call: TRBD1; v_call: TRBV2; j_call: TRBJ1-5
cdr3_nt: TGTGCCAGCAGCAAGGACTACTACGAGCAGTACTTC; cdr3_aa: CASSKDYYEQYF; clone_size: .; cdr3_length: 12; d_call: .; v_call: TRBV5-4; j_call: TRBJ2-7
cdr3_nt: TGTGCCACCAGTGATCGGTGGACTAGCGGAGAGCAGTTCTTC; cdr3_aa: CATSDRWTSGEQFF; clone_size: once; cdr3_length: 14; d_call: TRBD2; v_call: TRBV24-1; j_call: TRBJ2-1
cdr3_nt: TGTGCCAGCAGTTACTCCCAGGCGACGTGGGAGCAGTACTTC; cdr3_aa: CASSYSQATWEQYF; clone_size: .; cdr3_length: 14; d_call: .; v_call: TRBV6-2/TRBV6-3; j_call: TRBJ2-7